These 27 T cell receptor beta chains came from one sample sequenced in a study of T-cell memory formation after mild COVID-19. TCRdb independently ran MiXCR on the 5' RACE reads; one entry per CDR3 protein. The sample has about 290,000 distinct CDR3 sequences; over 15% are singletons. Sequences were obtained from PBMCs or a T cell subset sorted from them (not recorded which). All receptors come from a man aged 18 to 29 who had mild COVID-19 (a few samples of this study predate the infection). Cell type and time point are not known.

The chain recombines TRBV6-5 with TRBJ1-5, with D unresolved. Germline CDR1 reads MNHEY; CDR2 reads SVGAGI. The CDR3 runs to 17 residues. Trimming removed 0 bases from V and 2 bases from J, with 14 bases in between. Here the CDR3 reads CASSYSKSLQGNQPQHF. The CDR3 nucleotides read TGTGCCAGCAGTTACTCGAAGAGCCTACAAGGCAATCAGCCCCAGCATTTT.

The gene calls are TRBV4-1 and TRBJ1-6, with 7 bases lining up with TRBD1. The CDR3 is made up of 14 amino acids. With V trimmed by 2 bases and J by 7 bases, 2 bases remained unmatched. Germline V gene lookup returns CDR1 MGHRA and CDR2 YSYEKL. The CDR3 region is CASSQQGENSPLHF. CDR3 bases: TGCGCCAGCAGCCAACAGGGGGAGAATTCACCCCTCCACTTT.

This clonotype was found a few times. The chain employs TRBV4-3 and TRBJ2-5, with TRBD1 matching over 11 bases. The CDR3 extends over 16 amino acids. J gave up 4 bases and V 0 bases, and 4 bases lay outside the gene matches. Germline loops: CDR1 LGHNA, CDR2 YSLEER. CDR3 in amino acids: CASSQEVGQGGETQYF. CDR3 nucleotide sequence: TGCGCCAGCAGCCAAGAAGTGGGACAGGGGGGAGAGACCCAGTACTTC.

This clonotype was seen more than once but under ten times. V gene TRBV29-1 combines with J gene TRBJ1-2, with D possibly matching TRBD1 (6 bases). The V end lost 7 bases, the J end lost 8 bases, and 17 bases lay between the germline ends. Looked up from germline, CDR1 is SQVTM and CDR2 is ANQGSEA. This CDR3 comprises 12 residues. CDR3 nucleotides: TGCAGCGCCACAGGGTTTGAAGAGGGCTACACCTTC. Protein product: CSATGFEEGYTF.

A word on this clonotype: The junction departs from the called germline gene at one end, perhaps through a read error. The chain recombines TRBV29-1 with TRBJ2-3; 7 bases match TRBD2. The germline gives CDR1 SQVTM, CDR2 ANQGSEA. This CDR3 region has 15 residues. The CDR3 region has the DNA TGCAGCGCTGAAGGGTCTAGCGGATACACAGATACGCAGTATTTT. It translates to CSAEGSSGYTDTQYF.

The chain recombines TRBV7-2 with TRBJ1-1; D remains ambiguous. The CDR3 totals 14 residues. Germline V gene lookup returns CDR1 SGHTA and CDR2 FQGNSA. Trimming pared 2 bases from V and 0 bases from J, leaving 7 bases between. The CDR3 sequence is CASSLSWMNTEAFF. The CDR3 DNA is TGTGCCAGCAGCTTAAGCTGGATGAACACTGAAGCTTTCTTT. The entire variable domain, with the rest obtained from reference TRBV7-2 and TRBJ1-1, is as follows: GAGVSQSPSNKVTEKGKDVELRCDPISGHTALYWYRQSLGQGLEFLIYFQGNSAPDKSGLPSDRFSAERTGGSVSTLTIQRTQQEDSAVYLCASSLSWMNTEAFFGQGTRLTVV.

This sequence joins TRBV7-9 and TRBJ2-7, with D tentatively TRBD2 (6 bases). Germline V gene sequence: CDR1 SEHNR, CDR2 FQNEAQ (reference sequence). This CDR3 comprises 14 residues. V shed 5 bases and J shed 2 bases, with 13 bases lying between them. The CDR3 protein is CASSPGGPTYEQYV. CDR3 in DNA: TGTGCCAGCAGCCCCGGGGGTCCTACCTACGAGCAGTACGTC.

This clonotype was detected only a few times. The chain couples TRBV9 to TRBJ2-1; 8 bases agree with TRBD2. The germline gives CDR1 SGDLS, CDR2 YYNGEE. CDR3 size: 16 residues. V shed 0 bases and J 2 bases; nucleotides not matched to a gene: 4. CDR3 residues: CASSVAGGNTYNEQFF. The DNA for the CDR3 is TGTGCCAGCAGCGTAGCGGGGGGGAATACCTACAATGAGCAGTTCTTC. Looking up the rest from reference TRBV9 and TRBJ2-1 gives the full variable domain: DSGVTQTPKHLITATGQRVTLRCSPRSGDLSVYWYQQSLDQGLQFLIQYYNGEERAKGNILERFSAQQFPDLHSELNLSSLELGDSALYFCASSVAGGNTYNEQFFGPGTRLTVL.

The rearrangement uses TRBV21-1 and TRBJ1-5; the table's TRBD1 call for D was not verified on the DNA. TRBV21-1 is a known pseudogene. This CDR3 is built from 14 residues. CDR3 in DNA: TGTGCCAGCATCTTCGGACAGGGCCATCAGCCCCAGCATTTT. It yields the protein CASIFGQGHQPQHF.

The rearrangement links TRBV4-1 to TRBJ2-3; possibly TRBD1 or TRBD2 for D (6 bases each). Per the germline V gene, CDR1 is MGHRA and CDR2 is YSYEKL. V lost 1 base and J 6 bases, leaving 17 bases between the germline ends. The CDR3 has 16 amino acids. CDR3 DNA sequence: TGCGCCAGCAGCCAAGCCCCTGGGGGGCAGGGGGATACGCAGTATTTT. Translation gives CASSQAPGGQGDTQYF.

This rearrangement joins TRBV11-2 to TRBJ2-3; TRBD1 agrees at 7 bases. The junction had 7 bases not matched to a gene; V was cut back by 6 bases and J by 1 base. Germline V gene data show CDR1 as SGHAT and CDR2 as FQNNGV. The CDR3 runs 15 residues. For the CDR3, the DNA is TGTGCCAGCAGACCTCCGGGACAGCGCACAGATACGCAGTATTTT. Amino acids: CASRPPGQRTDTQYF.

The chain couples TRBV9 to TRBJ2-3; D remains unclear. CDR3 length: 16 amino acids. The germline V and J ends were trimmed by 1 base and 0 bases, with 12 bases remaining between them. CDR1 is SGDLS, CDR2 YYNGEE, per germline. The CDR3 nucleotides read TGTGCCAGCAGCGTATTAGCCTACTCTAGCACAGATACGCAGTATTTT. Amino acid sequence: CASSVLAYSSTDTQYF.

V is TRBV12-3 or TRBV12-4 and J is TRBJ2-5, with 12 bases that match TRBD1. The CDR3 totals 15 residues. Trimming cost V 6 bases and J 6 bases; bases outside gene matches: 8. The CDR3 here is CASSRPGTGGQTQYF. Written as DNA, the CDR3 is TGTGCCAGCAGCCGCCCCGGGACAGGGGGCCAGACCCAGTACTTC.

Only one count was recorded for this clonotype. The chain has TRBV5-1 and TRBJ2-7, with TRBD1 matching 9 bases. Germline CDR1 is SGHRS and CDR2 is YFSETQ. V trimming: 7 bases; J trimming: 7 bases; junction bases outside the gene matches: 12. The CDR3 has 14 residues. CDR3 coding DNA: TGCGCCAGCGGGAGGGGACAGGGATGGCGTGAGCAGTACTTC. Translating it yields CASGRGQGWREQYF. Full variable domain (missing parts from reference TRBV5-1 and TRBJ2-7): KAGVTQTPRYLIKTRGQQVTLSCSPISGHRSVSWYQQTPGQGLQFLFEYFSETQRNKGNFPGRFSGRQFSNSRSEMNVSTLELGDSALYLCASGRGQGWREQYFGPGTRLTVT.

This clonotype showed up many times. V is TRBV4-1 and J is TRBJ2-2, with no clear D. Germline CDR1 MGHRA, CDR2 YSYEKL. Trimming removed 4 bases at V and 5 bases at J, with 8 bases between. The CDR3 consists of 13 residues. The CDR3 region has the DNA TGCGCCAGCAGCCCGACTGGTACCGGGGAGCTGTTTTTT. It codes for CASSPTGTGELFF.

This clonotype was detected only a few times. The V call is TRBV9, the J call TRBJ2-3; 8 bases are a match to TRBD2. Trimming removed 4 bases from V and 5 bases from J; junction bases left unmatched: 18. Germline V lookup: CDR1 SGDLS, CDR2 YYNGEE. This CDR3 has 18 amino acids. For the CDR3, the DNA is TGTGCCAGCAGCCCACCTCCGGGGGGGCCCTTCCGACAAGATACGCAGTATTTT. Its protein is CASSPPPGGPFRQDTQYF.

This clonotype showed up many times. The chain employs TRBV29-1 and TRBJ1-2; TRBD1 matches 10 bases. Trimming cost V 4 bases and J 9 bases; bases outside gene matches: 8. The CDR3 has 13 residues. In germline, CDR1 is SQVTM, CDR2 ANQGSEA. CDR3 sequence (DNA): TGCAGCGTTGTCGCGGGACAGGGGTCGCGCTACACCTTC. This translates into CSVVAGQGSRYTF.

The gene calls are TRBV7-9 and TRBJ2-2; no definite D call. The CDR3 is 12 amino acids. Germline V CDR1 and CDR2: SEHNR, FQNEAQ (reference sequence). V shed 4 bases and J shed 3 bases, with 3 bases lying between them. CDR3 in amino acids: CASSWDTGELFF. CDR3 sequence (DNA): TGTGCCAGCAGCTGGGACACCGGGGAGCTGTTTTTT.

This clonotype occurred many times. The gene calls are TRBV18 and TRBJ2-7; no clear D. CDR3 length: 14 residues. In germline, CDR1 is KGHSH, CDR2 LQKENI. V shed 3 bases and J shed 3 bases, with 12 bases lying between them. The CDR3 reads CASSPSRQVYEQYF. CDR3 nucleotide sequence: TGTGCCAGCTCACCTTCGAGGCAGGTCTACGAGCAGTACTTC.

CDR3 amino acids: CASSFGTAIYEQYF. The CDR3 nucleotides read TGTGCCAGCAGCTTCGGGACAGCTATCTACGAGCAGTACTTC. The V and J genes are TRBV7-2 and TRBJ2-7, with 7 bases lining up with TRBD1. CDR1 is SGHTA and CDR2 is FQGNSA in the germline V gene. This CDR3 is built from 14 residues. J lost 3 bases, V lost 3 bases, and 5 bases had no gene match.

V and J are TRBV6-2 or TRBV6-3 and TRBJ2-2; TRBD2 agrees at 9 bases. The V gene end was trimmed by 0 bases and the J gene end by 7 bases; junction bases not matched to a gene: 6. The CDR3 is 16 amino acids. Germline V gives CDR1 MNHEY, CDR2 SVGEGT. CDR3: CASSYSARGGVGELFF. CDR3 DNA sequence: TGTGCCAGCAGTTACTCGGCGCGGGGGGGCGTCGGGGAGCTGTTTTTT.

The chain combines TRBV20-1 with TRBJ2-7; D call uncertain. The CDR3 has 11 residues. The ends were cut back, 7 bases at V and 3 bases at J, with 10 bases in the middle. Per the germline V gene, CDR1 is DFQATT and CDR2 is SNEGSKA (reference sequence). The CDR3 reads CSVGPIYEQYV. CDR3 DNA: TGCAGTGTGGGTCCGATCTACGAGCAGTACGTC.

The table lists this clonotype with a few counts. The rearrangement joins TRBV6-5 to TRBJ1-3; no definite D call. With 4 bases removed from V and 7 bases from J, the gap between germline ends came to 11 bases. CDR1 is MNHEY, CDR2 SVGAGI, per germline. CDR3 length: 13 amino acids. The CDR3 spells CASSSLSGNTIYF. CDR3 nucleotide sequence: TGTGCCAGCAGTTCCCTTAGTGGGAACACCATATATTTT.

This rearrangement joins TRBV12-3 or TRBV12-4 to TRBJ2-7; TRBD2 matches at 7 bases. The CDR3 runs 13 residues. V shed 7 bases, J shed 1 base, and the junction held 4 bases outside the gene matches. CDR3 DNA: TGTGCCAGCACCTTTAGCGGGTCCTACGAGCAGTACGTC. Protein: CASTFSGSYEQYV.

The chain recombines TRBV28 with TRBJ1-1, with TRBD1 matching over 9 bases. Unmatched junction bases numbered 0, after V lost 4 bases and J lost 0 bases. Germline V gene sequence: CDR1 MDHEN, CDR2 SYDVKM. CDR3 length equals 14 residues. This CDR3 reads CASSWDRVNTEAFF. CDR3 coding DNA: TGTGCCAGCAGTTGGGACAGGGTGAACACTGAAGCTTTCTTT.

The gene calls are TRBV29-1 and TRBJ2-6, with D unclear. The V end was cut by 7 bases, the J end by 2 bases, with 9 bases between. Germline V CDR1 and CDR2: SQVTM, ANQGSEA. The CDR3 consists of 13 residues. The CDR3 spells CSASQPGANVLTF. In nucleotides, the CDR3 is TGCAGCGCCAGTCAACCTGGGGCCAACGTCCTGACTTTC.

This clonotype was detected only a few times. This chain uses TRBV6-2 or TRBV6-3 with TRBJ2-7, with a tentative D call TRBD2 (7 bases). The CDR3 is 14 residues long. Germline lookup yields CDR1 MNHEY and CDR2 SVGEGT. Trimming left V 6 bases short and J 6 bases short, with 18 bases between. The CDR3 is CASRPAGASGEQYF. CDR3 nucleotide sequence: TGTGCCAGCAGACCCGCGGGGGCTTCGGGCGAGCAGTACTTC.